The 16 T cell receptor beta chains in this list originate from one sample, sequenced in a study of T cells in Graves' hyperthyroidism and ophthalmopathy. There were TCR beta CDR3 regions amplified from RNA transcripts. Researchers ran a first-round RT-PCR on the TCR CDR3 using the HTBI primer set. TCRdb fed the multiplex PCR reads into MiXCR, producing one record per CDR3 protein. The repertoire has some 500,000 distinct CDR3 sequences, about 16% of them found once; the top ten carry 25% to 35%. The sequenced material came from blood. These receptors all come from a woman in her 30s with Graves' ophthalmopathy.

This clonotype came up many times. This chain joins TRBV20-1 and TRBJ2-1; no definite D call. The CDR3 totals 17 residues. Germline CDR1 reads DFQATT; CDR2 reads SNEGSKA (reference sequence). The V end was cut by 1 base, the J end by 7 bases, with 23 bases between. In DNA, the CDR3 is TGCAGTGCTAGAGGGGAAGGAGCAGGACCAATCGCGAATGAGCAGTTCTTC. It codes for CSARGEGAGPIANEQFF.

The CDR3 region has the DNA TGTGCCAGCAGTGAAGCGATCTATCAGCCCCAGCATTTT. It encodes CASSEAIYQPQHF. The rearrangement uses TRBV2 and TRBJ1-5, with unresolved D. Trimming cost V 0 bases and J 5 bases, with 5 bases left between them. This CDR3 region has 13 residues. Germline CDR1 and CDR2: SNHLY and FYNNEI.

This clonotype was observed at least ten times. CDR3 DNA: TGTGCCAGCAGTAACCCATTAGAGGATGGGACCCAGTACTTC. Translating gives CASSNPLEDGTQYF. The V and J genes are TRBV6-2 or TRBV6-3 and TRBJ2-5; no clear D. Germline assignment: CDR1 MNHEY and CDR2 SVGEGT. This CDR3 has 14 amino acids. Trimming shortened V by 5 bases and J by 7 bases, and 17 bases separated the two germline ends.

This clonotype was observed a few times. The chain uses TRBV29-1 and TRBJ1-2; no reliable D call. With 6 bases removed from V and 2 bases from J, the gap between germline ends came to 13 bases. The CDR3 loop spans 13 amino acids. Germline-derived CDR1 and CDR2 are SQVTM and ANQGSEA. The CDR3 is CSVLPGRNYGYTF. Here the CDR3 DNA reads TGCAGCGTCCTTCCCGGCAGGAACTATGGCTACACCTTC.

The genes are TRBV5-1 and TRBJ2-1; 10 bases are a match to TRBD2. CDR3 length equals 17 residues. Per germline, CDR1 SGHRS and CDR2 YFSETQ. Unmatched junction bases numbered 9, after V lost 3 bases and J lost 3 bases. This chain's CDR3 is CASSSGVLAGIYNEQFF. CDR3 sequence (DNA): TGCGCCAGCAGCTCTGGTGTACTAGCGGGGATCTACAATGAGCAGTTCTTC.

The CDR3 bases are TGTGCCAGTAGTATGTCGTGGGGGGGTCGAAACTACGAGCAGTACTTC. It translates to CASSMSWGGRNYEQYF. The chain has TRBV19 and TRBJ2-7, with 7 bases identical to TRBD2. Trimming took 3 bases from V and 3 from J; bases not matched to a gene: 11. Germline lookup yields CDR1 LNHDA and CDR2 SQIVND (reference sequence). This CDR3 comprises 16 residues.

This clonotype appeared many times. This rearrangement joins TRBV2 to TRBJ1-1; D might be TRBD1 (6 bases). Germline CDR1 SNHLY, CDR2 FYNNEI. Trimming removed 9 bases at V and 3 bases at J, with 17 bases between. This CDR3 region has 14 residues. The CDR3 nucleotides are TGTGCCAGAGGGGTGGGGGGCAGGGACACTGAAGCTTTCTTT. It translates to CARGVGGRDTEAFF.

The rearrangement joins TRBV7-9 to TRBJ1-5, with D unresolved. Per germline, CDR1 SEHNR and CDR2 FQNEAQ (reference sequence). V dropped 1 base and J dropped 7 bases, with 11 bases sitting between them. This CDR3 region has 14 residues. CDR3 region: CASSLEWGEQPQHF. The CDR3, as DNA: TGTGCCAGCAGCTTAGAATGGGGAGAACAGCCCCAGCATTTT.

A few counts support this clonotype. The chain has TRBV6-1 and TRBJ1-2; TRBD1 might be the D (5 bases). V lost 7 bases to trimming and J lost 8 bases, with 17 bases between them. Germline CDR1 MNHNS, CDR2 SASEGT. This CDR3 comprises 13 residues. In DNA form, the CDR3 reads TGTGCCAGCACCTCCCCAGCGGGGGACGGCTACACCTTC. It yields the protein CASTSPAGDGYTF.

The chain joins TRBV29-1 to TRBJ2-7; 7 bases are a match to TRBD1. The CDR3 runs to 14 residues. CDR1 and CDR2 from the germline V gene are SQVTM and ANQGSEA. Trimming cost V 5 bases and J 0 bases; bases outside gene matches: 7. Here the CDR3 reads CSVQGGTVSYEQYF. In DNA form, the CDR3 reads TGCAGCGTTCAAGGTGGGACAGTCTCCTACGAGCAGTACTTC.

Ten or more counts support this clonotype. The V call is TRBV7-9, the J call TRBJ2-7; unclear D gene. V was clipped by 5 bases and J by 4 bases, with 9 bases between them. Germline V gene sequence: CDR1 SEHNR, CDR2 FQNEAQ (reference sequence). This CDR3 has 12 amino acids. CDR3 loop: CASSERQYEQYF. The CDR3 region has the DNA TGTGCCAGCAGCGAAAGACAATACGAGCAGTACTTC.

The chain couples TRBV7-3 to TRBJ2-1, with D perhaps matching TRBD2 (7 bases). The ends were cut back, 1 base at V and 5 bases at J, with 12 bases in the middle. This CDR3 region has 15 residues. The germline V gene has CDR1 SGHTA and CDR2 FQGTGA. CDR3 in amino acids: CASSLKGGTHNEQFF. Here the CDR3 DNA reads TGTGCCAGCAGCTTAAAGGGGGGGACTCACAATGAGCAGTTCTTC. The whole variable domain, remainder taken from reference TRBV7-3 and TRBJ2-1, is GAGVSQTPSNKVTEKGKYVELRCDPISGHTALYWYRQSLGQGPEFLIYFQGTGAADDSGLPNDRFFAVRPEGSVSTLKIQRTERGDSAVYLCASSLKGGTHNEQFFGPGTRLTVL.

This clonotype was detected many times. The CDR3 DNA is TGCAGTGCTAGAGGGGGAGGGGGCGCATATAATTCACCCCTCCACTTT. This translates into CSARGGGGAYNSPLHF. The V call is TRBV20-1, the J call TRBJ1-6; TRBD1 agrees at 7 bases. Germline-derived CDR1 and CDR2 are DFQATT and SNEGSKA (reference sequence). V was clipped by 1 base and J by 4 bases; unmatched bases: 7. The CDR3 covers 16 residues.

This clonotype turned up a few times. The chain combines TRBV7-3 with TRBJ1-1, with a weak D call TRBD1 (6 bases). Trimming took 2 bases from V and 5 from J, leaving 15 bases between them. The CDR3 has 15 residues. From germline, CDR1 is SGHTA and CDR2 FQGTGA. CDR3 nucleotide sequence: TGTGCCAGCAGCTTAGATAACAGGGATGGGACTGAAGCTTTCTTT. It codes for CASSLDNRDGTEAFF.

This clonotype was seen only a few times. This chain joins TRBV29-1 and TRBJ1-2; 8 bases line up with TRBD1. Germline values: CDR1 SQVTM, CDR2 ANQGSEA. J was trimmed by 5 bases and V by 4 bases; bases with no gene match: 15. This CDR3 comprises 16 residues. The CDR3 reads CSVGGGPTGARYGYTF. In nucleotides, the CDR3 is TGCAGCGTTGGAGGGGGGCCGACAGGGGCCCGATATGGCTACACCTTC.

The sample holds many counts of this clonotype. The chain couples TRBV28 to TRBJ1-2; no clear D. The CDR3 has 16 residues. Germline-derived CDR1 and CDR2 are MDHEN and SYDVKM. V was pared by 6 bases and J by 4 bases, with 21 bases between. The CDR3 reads CASSPITGIPFYGYTF. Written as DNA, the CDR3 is TGTGCCAGCAGCCCTATTACCGGGATCCCTTTCTATGGCTACACCTTC.